This is a list of T cell receptor beta chains from one sample in a study of CD8 T cells in ankylosing spondylitis. TCRdb reprocessed the 5' RACE reads with MiXCR, giving one entry per CDR3 protein. This table holds around 25,000 distinct CDR3 sequences, around 2.5% found once. Sequenced: blood, either unsorted or a sorted T cell fraction (not recorded which). These receptors all stem from a female donor with ankylosing spondylitis or in good health (not recorded which). Both conserved end residues are part of each CDR3. Part of the rows lack a size; the others show once, few, many or a class for expanded clones.

TRBJ2-2 | TRBV7-6 | once | CASSLAEMEGTGELFF
TRBJ2-3 | TRBV9 | many | CASSVAALGADTQYF
TRBJ2-1 | TRBV9 | many | CASSETASASSYNEQFF
TRBJ2-7 | TRBV9 | many | CASAASGNLPYEQYF
TRBJ1-3 | TRBV9 | many | CASSVGDSGGSSGNTIYF
TRBJ2-7 | TRBV9 | many | CASSVGPGSGGTYEQYF
TRBJ2-7 | TRBV9 | many | CASSKLAEFSYEQYF
TRBJ2-5 | TRBV9 | many | CASSVFPLQETQYF
TRBJ2-1 | TRBV9 | many | CASSTLADNNEQFF
TRBJ2-3 | TRBV9 | many | CASSPRPSTDTQYF
TRBJ2-2 | TRBV9 | medium-sized | CASSVDFMGSVTGELFF
TRBJ2-3 | TRBV9 | many | CASSVRGTTDTQYF
TRBJ2-1 | TRBV9 | many | CASSPLEDRVYNEQFF
TRBJ2-3 | TRBV9 | many | CASSVSQVDTQYF
TRBJ2-7 | TRBV9 | many | CASSPLGGDSYEQYF
TRBJ2-2 | TRBV9 | many | CASSVQGATLYGGELFF
TRBJ2-1 | TRBV9 | many | CASSVAPPGQGVDEQFF
TRBJ1-5 | TRBV9 | many | CASSAEGASNQPQHF
TRBJ2-5 | TRBV9 | many | CASSVGQVKETQYF
TRBJ2-5 | TRBV9 | many | CASSRRWELGETQYF
TRBJ2-5 | TRBV9 | many | CASSQNLGQVQETQYF
TRBJ1-4 | TRBV29-1 | many | CSVARDPRIRHEKLFF
TRBJ2-2 | TRBV9 | many | CASSVSVLTSGTGELFF
TRBJ2-7 | TRBV9 | many | CASSVEAGPYEQYF
TRBJ2-1 | TRBV9 | NA | CASSVGGLYNEQFF
TRBJ2-5 | TRBV9 | many | CASSVGGGGQETQYF
TRBJ2-7 | TRBV9 | many | CASSVDPGGPYEQYF
TRBJ2-1 | TRBV9 | many | CASSPTIPPTYNEQFF
TRBJ2-5 | TRBV9 | many | CASSVAGLAGQETQYF
TRBJ1-3 | TRBV9 | many | CASSSEAGNTIYF
TRBJ2-1 | TRBV9 | many | CASSAGLTPAVPPEQFF
TRBJ2-7 | TRBV9 | many | CASSPTGAYEQYF
TRBJ2-5 | TRBV9 | many | CASSPTPTGGETQYF